The 24 T cell receptor beta chains presented below share a single source sample, sequenced in a study of immune cell composition in non-small cell lung cancer. The protocol was immunoSEQ multiplex PCR, while the TCRdb copy is restricted to in-frame clones and leaves out a portion. The sample holds 2,600 or so clones; 70% to 75% are singletons and the top ten take roughly 4.8%. Sequencing was done on a sample of lung tumor tissue. The receptors stem from a human donor with non-small cell lung cancer.

This chain joins TRBV7-2 and TRBJ2-2, with D perhaps matching TRBD1 (6 bases). V was trimmed by 5 bases and J by 5 bases, leaving 21 bases between them. The CDR3 contains 17 residues. Germline V gene lookup returns CDR1 SGHTA and CDR2 FQGNSA. The CDR3 nucleotides are TGTGCCAGCAGCCAACATCAGTCAGGGGTTAGGACCGGGGAGCTGTTTTTT. Translated, it gives CASSQHQSGVRTGELFF.

The chain carries TRBV7-2 and TRBJ2-7; 8 bases match TRBD2. Germline assignment: CDR1 SGHTA and CDR2 FQGNSA. The ends lost 5 bases at V and 4 bases at J; junction bases unmatched: 16. The CDR3 runs to 17 residues. CDR3 bases: TGTGCCAGCAGCGGGGGGATGGGAAGCGGGAGACGATACGAGCAGTACTTC. This sequence encodes CASSGGMGSGRRYEQYF.

The gene calls are TRBV6-5 and TRBJ2-7, with 10 nucleotides matching TRBD1. CDR1 and CDR2 from the germline V gene are MNHEY and SVGAGI. The CDR3 extends over 16 amino acids. V gave up 0 bases and J gave up 2 bases; unmatched junction bases: 4. The CDR3 loop reads CASSYSGQGETYEQYF. The CDR3 coding sequence is TGTGCCAGCAGTTACTCAGGACAGGGGGAAACCTACGAGCAGTACTTC.

The genes are TRBV6-1 and TRBJ1-1; D is ambiguous. From germline, CDR1 is MNHNS and CDR2 SASEGT. V lost 1 base and J lost 1, with 10 bases in between. The CDR3 extends over 15 amino acids. The chain's CDR3 is CASSEGLRQNTEAFF. CDR3 sequence (DNA): TGTGCCAGCAGTGAAGGGTTGAGGCAGAACACTGAAGCTTTCTTT.

The genes are TRBV5-8 and TRBJ1-5; the D gene is possibly TRBD1 (6 bases). Trimming stripped 4 bases from V and 0 bases from J, with 11 bases between. The CDR3 is 15 amino acids. Germline assignment: CDR1 SGHTS and CDR2 YDEGEE. The CDR3 region is CASSPRGYSNQPQHF. The CDR3 region has the DNA TGTGCCAGCAGCCCGAGGGGGTATAGCAATCAGCCCCAGCATTTT. The whole variable domain, remainder taken from reference TRBV5-8 and TRBJ1-5, is EAGVTQSPTHLIKTRGQQATLRCSPISGHTSVYWYQQALGLGLQFLLWYDEGEERNRGNFPPRFSGRQFPNYSSELNVNALELEDSALYLCASSPRGYSNQPQHFGDGTRLSIL.

The gene calls are TRBV9 and TRBJ2-5; 9 positions agree with TRBD2. The CDR3 runs to 15 residues. V shed 6 bases and J 0 bases; nucleotides not matched to a gene: 6. In germline, CDR1 is SGDLS, CDR2 YYNGEE. CDR3 DNA: TGTGCCAGCACGAGGAGCGGGGGGTACCAAGAGACCCAGTACTTC. It is translated as CASTRSGGYQETQYF.

This sequence joins TRBV7-3 and TRBJ1-6; D remains unclear. The CDR3 is 13 amino acids. Germline V CDR1 and CDR2: SGHTA, FQGTGA. V lost 4 bases, J lost 8 bases, and 9 bases lay in between. Here the CDR3 DNA reads TGTGCCAGCAGCTCTACTGGAGATTCACCCCTCCACTTT. Amino acids: CASSSTGDSPLHF. The full variable domain, with the rest looked up from reference TRBV7-3 and TRBJ1-6, is GAGVSQTPSNKVTEKGKYVELRCDPISGHTALYWYRQSLGQGPEFLIYFQGTGAADDSGLPNDRFFAVRPEGSVSTLKIQRTERGDSAVYLCASSSTGDSPLHFGNGTRLTVT.

The V and J genes are TRBV5-1 and TRBJ1-2; 7 positions match TRBD1. The CDR3 runs to 14 residues. The germline V gene encodes CDR1 SGHRS and CDR2 YFSETQ. Unmatched junction bases numbered 9, after V lost 0 bases and J lost 10 bases. The DNA of the CDR3 is TGCGCCAGCAGCTTGGGACAGGGTATTCCCCTCTACACCTTC. Protein product: CASSLGQGIPLYTF.

The V call is TRBV5-4, the J call TRBJ1-2; 8 positions agree with TRBD1. V gave up 5 bases and J gave up 8 bases; unmatched junction bases: 14. The CDR3 has 15 amino acids. Germline CDR1 reads SGHNT; CDR2 reads YYREEE (reference sequence). The CDR3 DNA is TGTGCCAGCAGACTTGCCCGGACAGGGAGTTTCGGCTACACCTTC. As protein: CASRLARTGSFGYTF.

The chain joins TRBV6-1 to TRBJ2-1; a weak D match, TRBD1 (5 bases). The ends were cut back, 3 bases at V and 5 bases at J, with 23 bases in the middle. From germline, CDR1 is MNHNS and CDR2 SASEGT. This CDR3 contains 18 residues. The chain's CDR3 is CASSDYPPQDIVNNEQFF. The CDR3 DNA is TGTGCCAGCAGTGATTATCCCCCACAGGACATAGTCAACAATGAGCAGTTCTTC.

This clone was seen just once. This chain connects TRBV6-1 to TRBJ1-5; tentative D call: TRBD1 (6 bases). The CDR3 is made up of 14 amino acids. CDR1 and CDR2 from the germline V gene are MNHNS and SASEGT. The ends were cut back, 6 bases at V and 9 bases at J, with 18 bases in the middle. The CDR3 sequence is CASRVSGDQRPQHF. The DNA for the CDR3 is TGTGCCAGCAGGGTATCAGGGGATCAGAGGCCCCAGCATTTT.

V gene TRBV6-5 combines with J gene TRBJ2-5; TRBD2 matches 12 bases. Germline V gene data show CDR1 as MNHEY and CDR2 as SVGAGI. V shed 6 bases, J shed 2 bases, and the junction held 4 bases outside the gene matches. This CDR3 is built from 15 residues. The CDR3 loop is CASRIGTSGQETQYF. CDR3 nucleotides: TGTGCCAGCAGAATCGGGACTAGCGGGCAAGAGACCCAGTACTTC.

The V gene is TRBV4-3, the J gene TRBJ2-7; 7 bases are a match to TRBD1. Germline V gene data show CDR1 as LGHNA and CDR2 as YSLEER. Trimming cost V 0 bases and J 4 bases; bases outside gene matches: 3. The length of the CDR3 is 14 residues. The CDR3, as DNA: TGCGCCAGCAGCCAAGATTTACAGGGGTACGAGCAGTACTTC. It translates to CASSQDLQGYEQYF.

V gene TRBV5-8 combines with J gene TRBJ2-7; a possible D gene is TRBD2 (6 bases). This CDR3 has 14 residues. Trimming removed 5 bases at V and 1 base at J, with 13 bases between. The germline gives CDR1 SGHTS, CDR2 YDEGEE. The CDR3, as DNA: TGTGCCAGCAGTACCGGGGGAGGTTCCTACGAGCAGTACTTC. It codes for CASSTGGGSYEQYF.

The V call is TRBV6-5, the J call TRBJ2-7; 11 bases are a match to TRBD1. The CDR3 sequence is 14 residues long. CDR1 and CDR2 (germline): MNHEY, SVGAGI. After removal of 8 bases from V and 6 bases from J, the junction contained 9 bases not matched to a gene. The CDR3 sequence is CASATGTGGLEQYF. Written as DNA, the CDR3 is TGTGCCAGCGCTACCGGGACAGGGGGGCTCGAGCAGTACTTC.

The V call is TRBV5-6, the J call TRBJ2-5; the D gene is possibly TRBD1 (6 bases). The V gene lost 4 bases and the J gene lost 2 bases, with 18 bases spanning the gap. The CDR3 spans 16 residues. Germline CDR1 SGHDT, CDR2 YYEEEE. The CDR3 here is CASSAPLRGKQETQYF. The CDR3 region has the DNA TGTGCCAGCAGCGCTCCGTTGAGGGGGAAACAAGAGACCCAGTACTTC.

The rearrangement joins TRBV7-2 to TRBJ1-5; 9 bases agree with TRBD1. The germline CDR1 and CDR2 sequences are SGHTA and FQGNSA. J lost 7 bases, V lost 5 bases, and 18 bases had no gene match. The CDR3 sequence is 18 residues long. CDR3 sequence: CASSPSPGVTGGGQPQHF. The CDR3, as DNA: TGTGCCAGCAGCCCCTCCCCCGGTGTTACAGGGGGCGGACAGCCCCAGCATTTT.

The chain recombines TRBV19 with TRBJ1-5, with D possibly TRBD1 on 6 matching bases. Germline V gene lookup returns CDR1 LNHDA and CDR2 SQIVND (reference sequence). V was trimmed by 7 bases and J by 3 bases, leaving 13 bases between them. The CDR3 extends over 14 amino acids. The CDR3 bases are TGTGCCAGTATGGCGGACAGACCCAATCAGCCCCAGCATTTT. It translates to CASMADRPNQPQHF.

The rearrangement joins TRBV9 to TRBJ2-1, with TRBD1 matching over 8 bases. V lost 0 bases, J lost 7 bases, and 3 bases stayed unmatched. The germline CDR1 and CDR2 sequences are SGDLS and YYNGEE. The CDR3 consists of 14 residues. This CDR3 is CASSVADRVNEQFF. CDR3 bases: TGTGCCAGCAGCGTAGCGGACAGGGTAAATGAGCAGTTCTTC.

In the case of this clone: In the same sample, other DNA sequences code for this CDR3. The chain links TRBV4-2 to TRBJ2-1, with 14 bases that match TRBD2. Losses at the gene ends were 0 bases for V and 4 bases for J; bases not matched to a gene: 5. The CDR3 extends over 18 amino acids. In germline, CDR1 is LGHNA, CDR2 YNFKEQ. The CDR3 region is CASSQDPGLAGGYNEQFF. CDR3 sequence (DNA): TGTGCCAGCAGCCAAGACCCTGGACTAGCGGGAGGTTACAATGAGCAGTTCTTC.

The chain employs TRBV6-5 and TRBJ1-1; D not resolved. V shed 5 bases and J shed 3 bases, with 10 bases lying between them. The CDR3 has 13 amino acids. Germline-derived CDR1 and CDR2 are MNHEY and SVGAGI. The CDR3 here is CASSVEKYTEAFF. DNA for the CDR3: TGTGCCAGCAGTGTCGAGAAGTACACTGAAGCTTTCTTT.

The DNA of the CDR3 is TGTGCCAGTAGGTCCTCCCAGTTGTTCTTT. Its protein is CASRSSQLFF. J is TRBJ1-1 and V is TRBV19; D not certain. This CDR3 is 10 amino acids long. V dropped 6 bases and J dropped 14 bases, with 13 bases sitting between them. Germline CDR1 reads LNHDA; CDR2 reads SQIVND (reference sequence).

The gene calls are TRBV4-2 and TRBJ2-2; 7 nucleotides align to TRBD1. The CDR3 has 17 amino acids. V shed 4 bases, J shed 3 bases, and the junction held 11 bases outside the gene matches. Germline lookup yields CDR1 LGHNA and CDR2 YNFKEQ. The CDR3 loop reads CASSLPRGPIDTGELFF. CDR3 nucleotide sequence: TGTGCCAGCAGCCTCCCGAGGGGGCCGATAGACACCGGGGAGCTGTTTTTT.

This chain uses TRBV19 with TRBJ2-2; TRBD2 is a possible D gene (7 bases). The CDR3 has 14 residues. V shed 7 bases and J shed 3 bases, with 12 bases lying between them. Germline lookup yields CDR1 LNHDA and CDR2 SQIVND (reference sequence). Here the CDR3 reads CASISGGHTGELFF. The CDR3 DNA sequence: TGTGCCAGTATTTCGGGGGGCCACACCGGGGAGCTGTTTTTT.